The T cell receptor beta chain described here comes from a study of radiotherapy plus CTLA-4 blockade in lung cancer. Turning to the study itself: Objective responses were documented in roughly 20% of patients, with disease control in just over 30%.

CDR1 SQVTM and CDR2 ANQGSEA come from the germline V gene. Trimming took 1 base from V and 2 from J, leaving 11 bases between them. The CDR3 is made up of 15 amino acids. This table comes from immunoSEQ multiplex PCR, and its TCRdb copy is limited to in-frame clones, with some not included. The table records about 55,000 clones, 70% to 85% of them present only once. Study outcomes and limitations: In blood, early T cell clone dynamics reportedly predicted response best, together with interferon-beta. In blood, tumor-derived TCR clones expanded after radiotherapy plus ipilimumab.

Points on this clone: Antigen unknown.

The sample consisted of peripheral blood, taken from a patient treated with radiotherapy plus ipilimumab. The clonotype originates from a human donor with non-small cell lung cancer whose response to radiotherapy plus ipilimumab could not be evaluated. This rearrangement joins TRBV29-1 to TRBJ2-2; D perhaps matches TRBD1 (5 bases). CDR3 sequence: CSVEGGTLNTGELFF. The CDR3 bases are TGCAGCGTTGAAGGGGGCACTTTAAACACCGGGGAGCTGTTTTTT.